This T cell receptor (beta chain) came from a study of T cells in Graves' hyperthyroidism and ophthalmopathy. This clonotype turned up a few times. Antigen: not known. Amplification yielded TCR beta CDR3 regions, with RNA transcripts as the source. Using the HTBI primer set, a first-round RT-PCR was run on the TCR CDR3. MiXCR was run by TCRdb on the multiplex PCR reads, yielding one entry per CDR3 protein. Among a few hundred thousand distinct CDR3 sequences, roughly 15% were seen once, and the ten largest hold around 30%. Study results and limitations: Most thyroid clonotypes expanded above 0.001 appeared in blood too.

The study left out patients who had uncontrolled infection, other autoimmune disease, pregnancy or lactation. The V end lost 3 bases, the J end lost 3 bases, and 22 bases lay between the germline ends. CDR1 is SGDLS and CDR2 is YYNGEE in the germline V gene. CDR3 size: 18 residues. Sequencing input: blood. The chain joins TRBV9 to TRBJ2-1; D ambiguous. The TCR was taken from a woman between 45 and 65 years old with Graves' hyperthyroidism that later progressed to Graves' ophthalmopathy. The CDR3 reads CASSASQALGELYNEQFF. The CDR3 bases are TGTGCCAGCAGCGCCTCTCAGGCCCTTGGAGAACTCTACAATGAGCAGTTCTTC.